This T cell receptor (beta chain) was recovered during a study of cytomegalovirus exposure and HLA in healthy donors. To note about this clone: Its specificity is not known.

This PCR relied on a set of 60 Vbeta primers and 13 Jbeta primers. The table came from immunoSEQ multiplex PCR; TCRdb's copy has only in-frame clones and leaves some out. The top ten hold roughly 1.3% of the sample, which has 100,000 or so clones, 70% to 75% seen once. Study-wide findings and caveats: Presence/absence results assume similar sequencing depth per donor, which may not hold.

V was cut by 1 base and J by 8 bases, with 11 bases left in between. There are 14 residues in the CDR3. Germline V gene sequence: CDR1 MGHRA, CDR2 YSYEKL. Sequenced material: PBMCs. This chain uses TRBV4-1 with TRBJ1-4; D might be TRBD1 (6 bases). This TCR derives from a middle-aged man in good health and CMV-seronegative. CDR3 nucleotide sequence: TGCGCCAGCAGCCAAGTGGGGACAAAAGAAAAACTGTTTTTT. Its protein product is CASSQVGTKEKLFF.